This is a list of T cell receptor beta chains from one sample in a study of T cell clones after liver transplantation. This table comes from immunoSEQ multiplex PCR, and its TCRdb copy is limited to in-frame clones, with some not included. This table holds roughly 70,000 clones, about 80% found once. The specimen was CD4+ T cells from blood, collected before liver transplant. The receptors stem from a human donor who received a liver transplant. The CDR3 runs from the conserved cysteine through the conserved F or W. The D gene is left open where the match is weak. Some rows mark clone size as missing; the rest say once, few, many or name a class of expanded clone.

v_call	j_call	clone_size	d_call	cdr3_nt	cdr3_aa
TRBV6-5	TRBJ2-1	once	.	TGTGCCAGCAGTTTACGTAGGGGTTACCTCTACAATGAGCAGTTCTTC	CASSLRRGYLYNEQFF
TRBV7-3	TRBJ1-2	.	.	TGTGCCAGCAGCTCGCGCGGGGGAGGGATGAACTATGGCTACACCTTC	CASSSRGGGMNYGYTF
TRBV10-1	TRBJ2-7	.	.	TGCGCCAGCTCCGGAGGGATTGGCAGAGGCTACGAGCAGTACTTC	CASSGGIGRGYEQYF
TRBV27	TRBJ2-1	.	TRBD2	TGTGCCAGCAGTTTGGCGGGAGTTGGATTGAATGAGCAGTTCTTC	CASSLAGVGLNEQFF
TRBV7-2	TRBJ2-1	.	TRBD2	TGTGCCAGCAGCTTAGGGACTAGCGGGAATGAGCAGTTCTTC	CASSLGTSGNEQFF
TRBV7-2	TRBJ2-3	.	.	TGTGCCAGCGCAAAACGTCCTAGCACAGATACGCAGTATTTT	CASAKRPSTDTQYF
TRBV2	TRBJ1-2	.	.	TGTGCCAGCAGTGAAAGGGCAGGGGTAGGGTATGGCTACACCTTC	CASSERAGVGYGYTF
TRBV5-1	TRBJ1-5	once	.	TGCGCCAGCAGCCGCAACCAGCTAGGGGCCGAGGGGGGCAATCAGCCCCAGCATTTT	CASSRNQLGAEGGNQPQHF
TRBV5-1	TRBJ2-7	.	TRBD2	TGCGCCAGCAGCTTGGGGCTAGCGGGTCCTTTGTTTGAGGAGCAGTACTTC	CASSLGLAGPLFEEQYF
TRBV6-5	TRBJ1-2	many	.	TGTGCCAGCAGTTACGGACCCTTTGATGGCTACACCTTC	CASSYGPFDGYTF
TRBV7-9	TRBJ2-2	.	TRBD2	TGTGCCAGCAGCCCAGGACTAGCGGACACCGGGGAGCTGTTTTTT	CASSPGLADTGELFF
TRBV5-1	TRBJ2-6	.	.	TGCGCCAGCAGTGAAAGTATCTCTGGGGCCAACGTCCTGACTTTC	CASSESISGANVLTF
TRBV5-1	TRBJ1-4	.	TRBD1	TGCGCCAGCAGCCGGGACAGGGTCACAACTAATGAAAAACTGTTTTTT	CASSRDRVTTNEKLFF
TRBV27	TRBJ1-4	.	.	TGTGCCAGCAGTTTTTTCTTCGTCTCCCCGACTAAGCAGGAAAAACTGTTTTTT	CASSFFFVSPTKQEKLFF
TRBV18	TRBJ2-1	few	TRBD2	TGTGCCAGCTCAGAGTGGGCGGGAGGGACCCCATACAATGAGCAGTTCTTC	CASSEWAGGTPYNEQFF
TRBV5-4	TRBJ1-1	.	.	TGTGCCAGCAGCTTGGGGCTGAGTGGTAAAATGAACACTGAAGCTTTCTTT	CASSLGLSGKMNTEAFF
TRBV11-1	TRBJ1-3	.	.	TGTGCCAGCAGCATGGACTCTGGAAACACCATATATTTT	CASSMDSGNTIYF
TRBV9	TRBJ1-3	.	.	TGTGCCAGCAGCGCCTTCGTTGGGGACTCTGGAAACACCATATATTTT	CASSAFVGDSGNTIYF
TRBV19	TRBJ2-6	.	.	TGTGCCAGTAGTGACCCCTTGCGAGGGGCCAACGTCCTGACTTTC	CASSDPLRGANVLTF
TRBV21-1	TRBJ2-7	.	.	TGTGCCAGCAGCAAAGTCGGCCTGGGTGGGTTTTACGAGCAGTACTTC	CASSKVGLGGFYEQYF
TRBV28	TRBJ1-5	once	.	TGTGCCAGCAGCGATTTCTTTAATCGGGCGGACTTTTATAGCAATCAGCCCCAGCATTTT	CASSDFFNRADFYSNQPQHF
TRBV11-2	TRBJ1-2	.	TRBD1	TGTGCCAGCAGTCCCACAGGGGTTAACTATGGCTACACCTTC	CASSPTGVNYGYTF
TRBV7-2	TRBJ2-1	.	.	TGTGCCAGCAGCTTAGATGGCTACAATGAGCAGTTCTTC	CASSLDGYNEQFF
TRBV10-3	TRBJ2-2	few	.	TGTGCCATCAGTGAGTCGGTCAGCGGGGAGCTGTTTTTT	CAISESVSGELFF
TRBV9	TRBJ1-3	.	.	TGTGCCAGCAGCCGCACCGGGACATCTGGAAACACCATATATTTT	CASSRTGTSGNTIYF
TRBV28	TRBJ2-1	.	TRBD2	TGTGCCAGCAGGAAGACTAGCGGGATTAAGAATGAGCAGTTCTTC	CASRKTSGIKNEQFF
TRBV4-2	TRBJ2-2	.	TRBD1	TGTGCCAGCAGCCGTATACAGGGGGCGCGGACCGGGGAGCTGTTTTTT	CASSRIQGARTGELFF
TRBV19	TRBJ1-2	.	.	TGTGCCAGTAGTACAACCGACGACAGTGCTGGCGGCTACACCTTC	CASSTTDDSAGGYTF
TRBV14	TRBJ2-5	.	TRBD1	TGTGCCAGCAGCCAAGCGGACAGGCGAAGGGAGACCCAGTACTTC	CASSQADRRRETQYF
TRBV5-4	TRBJ1-2	.	.	TGTGCCAGCACCGAGGGGCTGGGGGTGGCGGGCTACACCTTC	CASTEGLGVAGYTF
TRBV7-2	TRBJ1-1	.	.	TGTGCCAGCAGCCCCCCCCCGCTAGACACTGAAGCTTTCTTT	CASSPPPLDTEAFF
TRBV7-6	TRBJ2-5	.	TRBD1	TGTGCCAGCAGCTACCAGACAGGGGGATTGGAGACCCAGTACTTC	CASSYQTGGLETQYF
TRBV7-8	TRBJ1-2	.	.	TGTGCCAGCAGTGGGATTAACTATGGCTACACCTTC	CASSGINYGYTF
TRBV5-1	TRBJ1-2	.	.	TGCGCCAGCAGCCTGGACACCTATGGCTACACCTTC	CASSLDTYGYTF
TRBV7-9	TRBJ1-5	.	.	TGTGCCAGCAGCTCCCAGGGCTATCAGCCCCAGCATTTT	CASSSQGYQPQHF
TRBV5-1	TRBJ2-7	.	TRBD2	TGCGCCAGCAGCACCGGGACTAGCGGGAACTACGAGCAGTACTTC	CASSTGTSGNYEQYF
TRBV10-2	TRBJ1-5	.	.	TGCGCCAGCAGGGCTGGACAAGTAAATCAGCCCCAGCATTTT	CASRAGQVNQPQHF
TRBV18	TRBJ2-7	few	.	TGTGCCAGCTCACCATCACGGGACCGGAGAGCCTACGAGCAGTACTTC	CASSPSRDRRAYEQYF
TRBV5-6	TRBJ1-4	.	.	TGTGCCAGCAGTGACAGTGCAACTAATGAAAAACTGTTTTTT	CASSDSATNEKLFF
TRBV7-9	TRBJ2-1	few	.	TGTGCCGTCCCGAACATTGGGTTCTTC	CAVPNIGFF
TRBV27	TRBJ2-1	.	.	TGTGCCAGCAGTTTAGGGCGGGAAATCAATGAGCAGTTCTTC	CASSLGREINEQFF
TRBV4-2	TRBJ2-1	.	TRBD2	TGTGCCAGCAGCCAGTTAACGGACCGGGACTACCAAGAGCAGTTCTTC	CASSQLTDRDYQEQFF
TRBV5-1	TRBJ1-1	.	TRBD1	TGCGCCAGCAGCCAGGGGGCGCAGGGAGCGACGGCTTTCTTT	CASSQGAQGATAFF
TRBV7-2	TRBJ2-2	.	.	TGTGCCAGCAGCTCGGACTCTCCAGGGGGGGAGCTGTTTTTT	CASSSDSPGGELFF
TRBV19	TRBJ2-2	.	TRBD2	TGTGCCAGTAGTATAGCGGGAGGTTGGGTAAACGGGGAGCTGTTTTTT	CASSIAGGWVNGELFF
TRBV15	TRBJ1-2	.	TRBD1	TGTGCCACCAGGCGCGAGGGGACAGGCCAATATGGCTACACCTTC	CATRREGTGQYGYTF
TRBV5-1	TRBJ1-2	.	TRBD1	TGCGCCAGCAGCTCCGGACAGGGGGCCGGCTACACCTTC	CASSSGQGAGYTF
TRBV4-1	TRBJ2-7	.	.	TGCGCCAGCAGCCAAGATCTTGCGGGTCCCTACGAGCAGTACTTC	CASSQDLAGPYEQYF
TRBV2	TRBJ2-1	.	.	TGTGCCAGCAGCTTACAGGGACCGGACAATGAGCAGTTCTTC	CASSLQGPDNEQFF
TRBV5-4	TRBJ2-7	.	.	TGTGCCAGCAGTAGAGGACTGACCTCCTACGAGCAGTACTTC	CASSRGLTSYEQYF
TRBV5-1	TRBJ2-7	.	TRBD2	TGCGCCAGCAGCGGGACTAGCGGGAGATACGAGCAGTACTTC	CASSGTSGRYEQYF
TRBV9	TRBJ2-3	.	TRBD2	TGTGCCAGCAGCGTAGGGACTAGCGGGAGGGCCTCAACAGATACGCAGTATTTT	CASSVGTSGRASTDTQYF
TRBV2	TRBJ2-1	.	TRBD1	TGTGCCAGCAGTGGGGACAGATATTCTGAGCAGTTCTTC	CASSGDRYSEQFF
TRBV19	TRBJ1-1	.	TRBD1	TGTGCCAGTAGGGTGGGGGACAGTCGGAACACTGAAGCTTTCTTT	CASRVGDSRNTEAFF
TRBV21-1	TRBJ2-2	.	.	TGTGCCAGCAGCAAAACCTCAGAACGGCAGGGTTCAACCGGGGAGCTGTTTTTT	CASSKTSERQGSTGELFF
TRBV10-3	TRBJ2-4	.	TRBD2	TGTGCCATCAGTGAGTCGGACTGGGTAGCGGGAGGGCGAGCCAAAAACATTCAGTACTTC	CAISESDWVAGGRAKNIQYF
TRBV19	TRBJ2-1	.	TRBD2	TGTGCCAGTAGTCGAATAGGGCTAGCGGGATCCACGACCTACAATGAGCAGTTCTTC	CASSRIGLAGSTTYNEQFF
TRBV10-2	TRBJ2-7	.	TRBD2	TGCGCCAGCAGTGCTGGAATAGCGGGACCCTACGAGCAGTACTTC	CASSAGIAGPYEQYF
TRBV2	TRBJ2-5	.	TRBD1	TGTGCCAGCAGTGGACAGGGAAGAGAGACCCAGTACTTC	CASSGQGRETQYF